The 32 T cell receptor beta chains below all came from one sample that was sequenced in a study of T cell changes during pregnancy in multiple sclerosis. Some clones are missing from TCRdb's copy, which holds only in-frame ones; the method was immunoSEQ multiplex PCR. The sample records 60,000 to 70,000 clones, 91% being singletons. The sequencing used peripheral blood, collected in the third trimester of pregnancy. Receptors were obtained from a female donor in good health, enrolled as a control in a pregnancy study.

The chain carries TRBV11-2 and TRBJ1-5; D perhaps matches TRBD1 (6 bases). Germline assignment: CDR1 SGHAT and CDR2 FQNNGV. This CDR3 comprises 14 residues. The V gene lost 5 bases and the J gene lost 3 bases, with 11 bases spanning the gap. The CDR3 coding sequence is TGTGCCAGCAGCCCCGGACAGCCCAATCAGCCCCAGCATTTT. It specifies CASSPGQPNQPQHF.

The rearrangement joins TRBV18 to TRBJ2-3, with unresolved D. The germline CDR1 and CDR2 sequences are KGHSH and LQKENI. Trimming removed 6 bases from V and 5 bases from J, with 6 bases in between. The CDR3 covers 11 residues. DNA for the CDR3: TGTGCCAGCTCCAGAGGAGATACGCAGTATTTT. Protein: CASSRGDTQYF.

V usage is TRBV5-4 and J usage is TRBJ2-7; D uncertain. The germline V and J ends were trimmed by 1 base and 0 bases, with 5 bases remaining between them. Germline-derived CDR1 and CDR2 are SGHNT and YYREEE (reference sequence). CDR3 length: 13 amino acids. CDR3 bases: TGTGCCAGCAGCTTGTATAACTCCTACGAGCAGTACTTC. It translates to CASSLYNSYEQYF. Supplemented by reference TRBV5-4 and TRBJ2-7, the full variable domain reads ETGVTQSPTHLIKTRGQQVTLRCSSQSGHNTVSWYQQALGQGPQFIFQYYREEENGRGNFPPRFSGLQFPNYSSELNVNALELDDSALYLCASSLYNSYEQYFGPGTRLTVT.

The rearrangement uses TRBV5-4 and TRBJ1-2; 7 positions agree with TRBD1. CDR1 and CDR2 from the germline V gene are SGHNT and YYREEE (reference sequence). The CDR3 covers 16 residues. V lost 1 base, J lost 4 bases, and 10 bases stayed unmatched. The chain's CDR3 is CASSLWGDSYAYGYTF. The CDR3 DNA follows: TGTGCCAGCAGCTTGTGGGGGGACAGTTATGCCTATGGCTACACCTTC.

V usage is TRBV7-2 and J usage is TRBJ2-1, with D maybe TRBD2 (6 bases). Per germline, CDR1 SGHTA and CDR2 FQGNSA. The V end was cut by 5 bases, the J end by 0 bases, with 14 bases between. The CDR3 runs to 16 residues. The DNA of the CDR3 is TGTGCCAGCAGCCCAACGCGGGGTAGCTCCTACAATGAGCAGTTCTTC. Amino acids: CASSPTRGSSYNEQFF. Filled out from reference TRBV7-2 and TRBJ2-1, the complete variable domain reads GAGVSQSPSNKVTEKGKDVELRCDPISGHTALYWYRQSLGQGLEFLIYFQGNSAPDKSGLPSDRFSAERTGGSVSTLTIQRTQQEDSAVYLCASSPTRGSSYNEQFFGPGTRLTVL.

The rearrangement links TRBV6-5 to TRBJ2-2, with D possibly being TRBD1 (6 bases). The V end lost 5 bases, the J end lost 6 bases, and 13 bases lay between the germline ends. CDR1 and CDR2 (germline): MNHEY, SVGAGI. This CDR3 comprises 14 residues. In DNA form, the CDR3 reads TGTGCCAGCAGTGCCGACAGGAGGTCCGGGGAGCTGTTTTTT. It specifies CASSADRRSGELFF.

The rearrangement joins TRBV30 to TRBJ2-3; D is unresolved. Germline V gene sequence: CDR1 GTSNPN, CDR2 SVGIG (reference sequence). V gave up 2 bases and J gave up 3 bases, with 3 bases separating them. The CDR3 has 11 residues. CDR3 DNA: TGTGCCTGGAGTTCGACAGATACGCAGTATTTT. Amino acid sequence: CAWSSTDTQYF.

The V and J genes are TRBV5-1 and TRBJ2-2; no clear D. In germline, CDR1 is SGHRS, CDR2 YFSETQ. The CDR3 loop spans 16 amino acids. The ends were cut back, 9 bases at V and 1 base at J, with 19 bases in the middle. The CDR3 reads CATRMVEQMNTGELFF. Written as DNA, the CDR3 is TGCGCCACCAGAATGGTGGAACAGATGAACACCGGGGAGCTGTTTTTT. The full variable domain, in which reference TRBV5-1 and TRBJ2-2 provide the parts outside the CDR3, is KAGVTQTPRYLIKTRGQQVTLSCSPISGHRSVSWYQQTPGQGLQFLFEYFSETQRNKGNFPGRFSGRQFSNSRSEMNVSTLELGDSALYLCATRMVEQMNTGELFFGEGSRLTVL.

V and J are TRBV6-7 and TRBJ2-2, with 10 bases identical to TRBD1. TRBV6-7 belongs to the ORF category, with a function that is uncertain. V was clipped by 5 bases and J by 6 bases; unmatched bases: 9. There are 16 residues in the CDR3. The chain's CDR3 is CASSLPGTGASGELFF. In nucleotides, the CDR3 is TGTGCCAGCAGTCTTCCCGGGACAGGGGCATCCGGGGAGCTGTTTTTT.

The genes are TRBV7-2 and TRBJ2-2; no definite D call. The germline CDR1 and CDR2 sequences are SGHTA and FQGNSA. V shed 5 bases and J shed 9 bases, with 10 bases lying between them. This CDR3 region has 12 residues. The CDR3 bases are TGTGCCAGCAGCCTACTACACCGGGAGCTGTTTTTT. It specifies CASSLLHRELFF. Using reference TRBV7-2 and TRBJ2-2 for the parts outside the CDR3, the full variable domain is GAGVSQSPSNKVTEKGKDVELRCDPISGHTALYWYRQSLGQGLEFLIYFQGNSAPDKSGLPSDRFSAERTGGSVSTLTIQRTQQEDSAVYLCASSLLHRELFFGEGSRLTVL.

This clone came up once. The rearrangement uses TRBV27 and TRBJ1-2, with 7 bases lining up with TRBD1. The CDR3 covers 15 residues. Trimming cost V 5 bases and J 6 bases; bases outside gene matches: 12. Looked up from germline, CDR1 is MNHEY and CDR2 is SMNVEV (reference sequence). The CDR3 loop is CASSLTGYLLNGYTF. The CDR3 bases are TGTGCCAGCAGTCTGACAGGGTATCTTCTAAATGGCTACACCTTC.

This rearrangement joins TRBV4-1 to TRBJ2-3; perhaps TRBD2 as D (5 bases). Trimming stripped 1 base from V and 0 bases from J, with 14 bases between. Germline loops: CDR1 MGHRA, CDR2 YSYEKL. The CDR3 runs 17 residues. The CDR3: CASSQVGRGLSTDTQYF. In nucleotides, the CDR3 is TGCGCCAGCAGCCAAGTAGGGAGAGGGCTAAGCACAGATACGCAGTATTTT.

This clone came up once. The rearrangement uses TRBV6-1 and TRBJ1-5; the D gene is possibly TRBD1 (6 bases). Germline loops: CDR1 MNHNS, CDR2 SASEGT. Deletions cut 6 bases from V and 1 base from J, with 13 bases between. The CDR3 runs to 15 residues. In DNA form, the CDR3 reads TGTGCCAGCAGACCAATCACAGGGAGCAATCAGCCCCAGCATTTT. Residues: CASRPITGSNQPQHF.

V is TRBV7-2 and J is TRBJ1-3; D not resolved. CDR3 length equals 13 residues. Germline CDR1 SGHTA, CDR2 FQGNSA. The V end lost 5 bases, the J end lost 4 bases, and 9 bases lay between the germline ends. The CDR3 region is CASSLLTGNTIYF. The CDR3 DNA is TGTGCCAGCAGCCTCCTGACAGGAAACACCATATATTTT.

CDR3 nucleotides: TGTGCCAGCAGCTTGGGGGGACAGTATAATTCACCCCTCCACTTT. Residues: CASSLGGQYNSPLHF. The chain uses TRBV5-6 and TRBJ1-6; TRBD1 matches 7 bases. This CDR3 contains 15 residues. V trimming: 0 bases; J trimming: 4 bases; junction bases outside the gene matches: 1. Germline loops: CDR1 SGHDT, CDR2 YYEEEE.

V and J are TRBV9 and TRBJ1-2; D is unclear. Between the trimmed V and J ends, which lost 2 bases and 0 bases, there was a span of 5 bases. CDR1 is SGDLS and CDR2 is YYNGEE in the germline V gene. CDR3 length equals 13 residues. The CDR3 region is CASSVTTNYGYTF. CDR3 DNA sequence: TGTGCCAGCAGCGTCACAACTAACTATGGCTACACCTTC.

The chain combines TRBV30 with TRBJ2-1; perhaps TRBD2 as D (6 bases). The CDR3 covers 14 residues. Germline CDR1 GTSNPN, CDR2 SVGIG (reference sequence). V lost 0 bases to trimming and J lost 6 bases, with 12 bases between them. DNA for the CDR3: TGTGCCTGGAGTGTTGTGGGGGGTCCCAATGAGCAGTTCTTC. This codes for CAWSVVGGPNEQFF.

The chain carries TRBV5-6 and TRBJ2-5; possible D gene TRBD2, 5 bases. Germline V gives CDR1 SGHDT, CDR2 YYEEEE. The CDR3 spans 15 residues. V lost 4 bases and J 0 bases, leaving 13 bases between the germline ends. CDR3 sequence reads: CASSPGVRYQETQYF. The CDR3 bases are TGTGCCAGCAGCCCCGGGGTCAGGTACCAAGAGACCCAGTACTTC.

J is TRBJ2-2 and V is TRBV7-9, with 11 nucleotides matching TRBD2. Germline V lookup: CDR1 SEHNR, CDR2 FQNEAQ (reference sequence). After removal of 3 bases from V and 0 bases from J, the junction contained 9 bases not matched to a gene. This CDR3 spans 19 amino acids. CDR3 loop: CASSFVLAGGTTNTGELFF. The CDR3 DNA follows: TGTGCCAGCAGCTTTGTGCTAGCGGGGGGTACTACGAACACCGGGGAGCTGTTTTTT.

This clone was observed a single time. The chain links TRBV5-1 to TRBJ1-3; D is undetermined. Between the trimmed V and J ends, which lost 2 bases and 0 bases, there was a span of 12 bases. The CDR3 extends over 16 amino acids. Germline V gives CDR1 SGHRS, CDR2 YFSETQ. In DNA form, the CDR3 reads TGCGCCAGCAGCTTCCAGGCTATCAGCTCTGGAAACACCATATATTTT. Amino acid sequence: CASSFQAISSGNTIYF.

In DNA, the CDR3 is TGTGCCAGCCTATATTTGGGGGCAGGCGAGCAGTTCTTC. It yields the protein CASLYLGAGEQFF. The chain has TRBV7-8 and TRBJ2-1; possibly TRBD1 for D (6 bases). The ends were cut back, 8 bases at V and 10 bases at J, with 18 bases in the middle. The CDR3 spans 13 residues. Germline CDR1 is SGHVS and CDR2 is FQNEAQ.

This clone was seen a single time. This chain joins TRBV7-3 and TRBJ1-1; D not certain. Per the germline V gene, CDR1 is SGHTA and CDR2 is FQGTGA. Deletions cut 6 bases from V and 2 bases from J, with 16 bases between. The CDR3 consists of 15 residues. CDR3 amino acids: CASSPGAHVNTEAFF. CDR3 coding DNA: TGTGCCAGCAGTCCCGGAGCGCACGTTAACACTGAAGCTTTCTTT.

V is TRBV12-5 and J is TRBJ2-5, with D perhaps TRBD1 (5 bases). In germline, CDR1 is LGHNT, CDR2 FRNRAP. This CDR3 spans 16 amino acids. V shed 0 bases and J shed 4 bases, with 15 bases lying between them. As DNA, the CDR3 is TGTGCTAGTGGTTTGGTCCAGGGTAAGGTCGCAGAGACCCAGTACTTC. It specifies CASGLVQGKVAETQYF.

This sequence joins TRBV6-5 and TRBJ2-4, with TRBD1 matching over 7 bases. The CDR3 length is 13 residues. Germline CDR1 is MNHEY and CDR2 is SVGAGI. The trim removed 4 bases at V and 5 bases at J, leaving 2 bases unmatched. The CDR3 bases are TGTGCCAGCAGTTCCGGACAGGAAAACATTCAGTACTTC. This gives the protein CASSSGQENIQYF.

The chain links TRBV7-2 to TRBJ2-3; D unclear. The germline V gene has CDR1 SGHTA and CDR2 FQGNSA. The ends were cut back, 3 bases at V and 1 base at J, with 2 bases in the middle. The CDR3 runs 12 residues. The CDR3 sequence is CASSFGTDTQYF. Here the CDR3 DNA reads TGTGCCAGCAGCTTCGGCACAGATACGCAGTATTTT. Combining the CDR3 with reference TRBV7-2 and TRBJ2-3 gives the whole variable domain GAGVSQSPSNKVTEKGKDVELRCDPISGHTALYWYRQSLGQGLEFLIYFQGNSAPDKSGLPSDRFSAERTGGSVSTLTIQRTQQEDSAVYLCASSFGTDTQYFGPGTRLTVL.

The rearrangement links TRBV19 to TRBJ1-1; D gene uncertain. Trimming took off 6 bases at V and 0 bases at J, with 8 bases between the two ends. There are 13 residues in the CDR3. Germline lookup yields CDR1 LNHDA and CDR2 SQIVND (reference sequence). The CDR3 sequence: CASREHLNTEAFF. The CDR3 nucleotides are TGTGCCAGTAGGGAGCACTTGAACACTGAAGCTTTCTTT.

The chain links TRBV7-9 to TRBJ2-5; D gene unclear. This CDR3 spans 13 amino acids. Per the germline V gene, CDR1 is SEHNR and CDR2 is FQNEAQ (reference sequence). V lost 8 bases to trimming and J lost 3 bases, with 13 bases between them. The CDR3 DNA sequence: TGTGCCAGCTCTCCAGGATTTGAAGAGACCCAGTACTTC. It encodes CASSPGFEETQYF. Supplemented by reference TRBV7-9 and TRBJ2-5, the full variable domain reads DTGVSQNPRHKITKRGQNVTFRCDPISEHNRLYWYRQTLGQGPEFLTYFQNEAQLEKSRLLSDRFSAERPKGSFSTLEIQRTEQGDSAMYLCASSPGFEETQYFGPGTRLLVL.

The CDR3 sequence is CASSLGGTGTLYGYTF. The DNA of the CDR3 is TGTGCCAGCAGCTTAGGGGGGACAGGGACCTTGTATGGCTACACCTTC. The rearrangement joins TRBV7-9 to TRBJ1-2, with TRBD1 matching over 9 bases. Germline V gene lookup returns CDR1 SEHNR and CDR2 FQNEAQ (reference sequence). J gave up 5 bases and V 1 base, and 8 bases lay outside the gene matches. The CDR3 runs to 16 residues.

A single count supports this clone. CDR3 in amino acids: CASSSGRDSYEQYF. The CDR3 DNA reads as TGTGCCAGCAGCTCCGGCCGGGATTCCTACGAGCAGTACTTC. V gene TRBV7-6 combines with J gene TRBJ2-7; TRBD2 might be the D (5 bases). Per the germline V gene, CDR1 is SGHVS and CDR2 is FNYEAQ. The ends were cut back, 4 bases at V and 1 base at J, with 11 bases in the middle. The CDR3 runs 14 residues.

The chain employs TRBV12-5 and TRBJ2-3, with D possibly being TRBD1 (6 bases). Germline loops: CDR1 LGHNT, CDR2 FRNRAP. V lost 3 bases to trimming and J lost 6 bases, with 10 bases between them. The CDR3 contains 13 residues. CDR3 coding DNA: TGTGCTAGTGGTTTTGCAGGGGCGGATACGCAGTATTTT. Translation: CASGFAGADTQYF.

This sequence joins TRBV18 and TRBJ1-3, with 7 nucleotides matching TRBD1. The germline gives CDR1 KGHSH, CDR2 LQKENI. Trimming took 3 bases from V and 0 from J; bases not matched to a gene: 5. The CDR3 spans 16 residues. CDR3 amino acids: CASSPGQVVSGNTIYF. Written as DNA, the CDR3 is TGTGCCAGCTCACCCGGACAGGTTGTCTCTGGAAACACCATATATTTT.

The J gene is TRBJ2-1, the V gene TRBV6-5; the match to TRBD1 covers 9 bases. CDR1 and CDR2 (germline): MNHEY, SVGAGI. With V trimmed by 6 bases and J by 9 bases, 12 bases remained unmatched. CDR3 length: 15 residues. For the CDR3, the DNA is TGTGCCAGCAGCCGAACCGGGACAGGGATTCCTGAGCAGTTCTTC. This encodes CASSRTGTGIPEQFF.